These 17 T cell receptor beta chains originate from one sample sequenced in a study of T cell responses to AZD1222 COVID-19 vaccine. Assay: immunoSEQ multiplex PCR; the TCRdb copy retains only in-frame clones and omits some. The sample lists 60,000 to 90,000 clones, around 80% occurring once. The specimen was peripheral blood, collected 28 days after the second dose of the MenACWY control vaccine. These receptors came from an adult who received the MenACWY meningococcal vaccine as a control.

The chain links TRBV2 to TRBJ1-2; tentative D call: TRBD1 (6 bases). Trimming pared 5 bases from V and 8 bases from J, leaving 15 bases between. CDR3 length equals 13 residues. Looked up from germline, CDR1 is SNHLY and CDR2 is FYNNEI. Here the CDR3 reads CASSKTGREGYTF. CDR3 nucleotide sequence: TGTGCCAGCAGTAAGACAGGAAGAGAGGGCTACACCTTC.

The V gene is TRBV7-6, the J gene TRBJ2-3; 12 positions match TRBD2. V gave up 5 bases and J gave up 2 bases; unmatched junction bases: 11. This CDR3 contains 18 residues. Germline lookup yields CDR1 SGHVS and CDR2 FNYEAQ. In DNA form, the CDR3 reads TGTGCCAGCAGCCCCCAAGTGACTAGCGGGGGTTCCACAGATACGCAGTATTTT. Translation gives CASSPQVTSGGSTDTQYF.

V is TRBV9 and J is TRBJ2-5, with 7 bases lining up with TRBD2. This CDR3 has 15 residues. Germline CDR1 SGDLS, CDR2 YYNGEE. J lost 4 bases, V lost 0 bases, and 6 bases had no gene match. In DNA, the CDR3 is TGTGCCAGCAGCGTAGATACTAGCGAGACAGAGACCCAGTACTTC. Its protein is CASSVDTSETETQYF. The full variable domain, with the rest looked up from reference TRBV9 and TRBJ2-5, is DSGVTQTPKHLITATGQRVTLRCSPRSGDLSVYWYQQSLDQGLQFLIQYYNGEERAKGNILERFSAQQFPDLHSELNLSSLELGDSALYFCASSVDTSETETQYFGPGTRLLVL.

CDR3 loop: CASTRDRSYNEQFF. CDR3 nucleotide sequence: TGTGCCAGCACCCGGGACAGGAGTTACAATGAGCAGTTCTTC. The chain combines TRBV6-5 with TRBJ2-1; 8 bases align to TRBD1. The germline gives CDR1 MNHEY, CDR2 SVGAGI. There are 14 residues in the CDR3. V gave up 7 bases and J gave up 4 bases; unmatched junction bases: 6.

The chain combines TRBV20-1 with TRBJ1-2; D is unclear. This CDR3 contains 13 residues. Trimming removed 3 bases from V and 5 bases from J, with 13 bases in between. Germline V lookup: CDR1 DFQATT, CDR2 SNEGSKA (reference sequence). The CDR3 region has the DNA TGCAGTGCTAGTCCGTCGGCAGATTATGGCTACACCTTC. Its protein is CSASPSADYGYTF.

The count of this clone is one. V usage is TRBV2 and J usage is TRBJ1-1; D gene unclear. The CDR3 loop spans 13 amino acids. Trimming stripped 7 bases from V and 1 base from J, with 10 bases between. CDR1 and CDR2 (germline): SNHLY, FYNNEI. For the CDR3, the DNA is TGTGCCAGCATAAGGGAAACGAACACTGAAGCTTTCTTT. Translated, it gives CASIRETNTEAFF.

The chain employs TRBV5-1 and TRBJ1-1, with D unresolved. Per the germline V gene, CDR1 is SGHRS and CDR2 is YFSETQ. The V end was cut by 5 bases, the J end by 0 bases, with 11 bases between. The CDR3 is made up of 14 amino acids. As DNA, the CDR3 is TGCGCCAGCAGGGCAGATGTCATGAACACTGAAGCTTTCTTT. Translating it yields CASRADVMNTEAFF.

This clone was seen only a few times. This chain uses TRBV4-1 with TRBJ1-2; D is perhaps TRBD1 (6 bases). This CDR3 is 15 amino acids long. The germline gives CDR1 MGHRA, CDR2 YSYEKL. The V end was cut by 4 bases, the J end by 2 bases, with 14 bases between. The CDR3 here is CASSLDRNSNYGYTF. The CDR3 nucleotides are TGCGCCAGCAGCCTCGACAGGAATTCAAACTATGGCTACACCTTC.

Here the CDR3 reads CASSLRQSLSYNEQFF. CDR3 nucleotide sequence: TGTGCCAGCAGCTTACGACAGTCGCTTTCCTACAATGAGCAGTTCTTC. J is TRBJ2-1 and V is TRBV13; a possible D gene is TRBD1 (5 bases). Trimming removed 2 bases from V and 1 base from J, with 12 bases in between. The length of the CDR3 is 16 residues. Germline CDR1 is PRHDT and CDR2 is FYEKMQ (reference sequence).

The chain couples TRBV5-1 to TRBJ1-3, with 9 bases identical to TRBD1. CDR3 size: 18 residues. The J segment lost 1 base and the V segment lost 4 bases, leaving 12 bases of the junction unmatched. The V gene's germline CDR1 is SGHRS and CDR2 YFSETQ. The CDR3 sequence: CASSQAPPGTGSGNTIYF. CDR3 DNA sequence: TGCGCCAGCAGCCAGGCGCCCCCCGGGACAGGGTCTGGAAACACCATATATTTT.

CDR3 nucleotide sequence: TGTGCCAGCAGTTTTGACTCGGGCTCCTTCTACGAGCAGTACTTC. This codes for CASSFDSGSFYEQYF. This chain uses TRBV7-2 with TRBJ2-7; D gene uncertain. CDR3 length: 15 amino acids. V was shortened by 6 bases and J by 3 bases, with 18 bases between the two germline ends. The germline V gene encodes CDR1 SGHTA and CDR2 FQGNSA.

The chain is built from TRBV19 and TRBJ1-3; no firm D call. The CDR3 length is 16 residues. V dropped 3 bases and J dropped 0 bases, with 12 bases sitting between them. Germline V CDR1 and CDR2: LNHDA, SQIVND (reference sequence). The CDR3 sequence is CASSITGVSSGNTIYF. The CDR3 coding sequence is TGTGCCAGTAGTATCACCGGTGTGAGCTCTGGAAACACCATATATTTT.

V is TRBV2 and J is TRBJ1-6; D might be TRBD1 (6 bases). This CDR3 is built from 14 residues. The ends were cut back, 6 bases at V and 11 bases at J, with 17 bases in the middle. Germline loops: CDR1 SNHLY, CDR2 FYNNEI. CDR3 region: CASRDPGQVPPLHF. The CDR3 coding sequence is TGTGCCAGCAGGGATCCGGGACAAGTCCCACCCCTCCACTTT.

CDR3 bases: TGTGCCAGCTCACCACGGGACAGGACCGACGAGCAGTACTTC. Translated, it gives CASSPRDRTDEQYF. The chain employs TRBV18 and TRBJ2-7; TRBD1 matches 8 bases. The junction had 4 bases not matched to a gene; V was cut back by 1 base and J by 5 bases. Looked up from germline, CDR1 is KGHSH and CDR2 is LQKENI. The length of the CDR3 is 14 residues. Filled out from reference TRBV18 and TRBJ2-7, the complete variable domain reads NAGVMQNPRHLVRRRGQEARLRCSPMKGHSHVYWYRQLPEEGLKFMVYLQKENIIDESGMPKERFSAEFPKEGPSILRIQQVVRGDSAAYFCASSPRDRTDEQYFGPGTRLTVT.

CDR3 DNA sequence: TGTGCCTGGAGTCCCGGACAGGGGCGTGGGGCCAACGTCCTGACTTTC. Translating it yields CAWSPGQGRGANVLTF. The rearrangement joins TRBV30 to TRBJ2-6; 9 nucleotides line up with TRBD1. V was clipped by 2 bases and J by 3 bases; unmatched bases: 5. The CDR3 runs to 16 residues. Germline V CDR1 and CDR2: GTSNPN, SVGIG (reference sequence).

Worth noting for this clone: Other nucleotide sequences in the sample specify the same CDR3. The chain has TRBV3-1 (or the pseudogene TRBV3-2) and TRBJ1-1; weak D call: TRBD1 (5 bases). The germline V gene has CDR1 LGHDT and CDR2 YNNKEL (reference sequence). CDR3 size: 13 residues. Trimming removed 1 base from V and 4 bases from J, with 7 bases in between. In DNA, the CDR3 is TGTGCCAGCAGCCAAGGGGGGATCACTGAAGCTTTCTTT. Its translation is CASSQGGITEAFF.

This clone was counted a single time. The chain uses TRBV5-1 and TRBJ1-3, with TRBD1 matching over 8 bases. The germline V gene has CDR1 SGHRS and CDR2 YFSETQ. This CDR3 contains 15 residues. V trimming: 4 bases; J trimming: 0 bases; junction bases outside the gene matches: 3. The CDR3 loop is CASSLTGDSGNTIYF. CDR3 bases: TGCGCCAGCAGCCTGACAGGGGACTCTGGAAACACCATATATTTT.